The 23 T cell receptor beta chains below all came from one sample that was sequenced in a study of blood T cell repertoires in COVID-19. Assay: immunoSEQ multiplex PCR; the TCRdb copy retains only in-frame clones and omits some. Of some 250,000 clones listed, 85% to 90% are singletons. Sequencing input: PBMCs or T cells enriched from blood (not recorded which). Every receptor here comes from a man aged 35-49 years who had recovered from COVID-19.

J is TRBJ1-4 and V is TRBV25-1; no firm D call. Per germline, CDR1 MGHDK and CDR2 SYGVNS. This CDR3 is built from 17 residues. V was trimmed by 3 bases and J by 4 bases, leaving 18 bases between them. This CDR3 reads CASSDQLTSVRNEKLFF. The CDR3 nucleotides read TGTGCCAGCAGTGACCAACTTACCTCGGTCCGTAATGAAAAACTGTTTTTT.

The CDR3 nucleotides read TGTGCCAGCAGCTTTCAAGCTTACAATGAGCAGTTCTTC. Residues: CASSFQAYNEQFF. The V call is TRBV5-6, the J call TRBJ2-1, with D unresolved. The V gene's germline CDR1 is SGHDT and CDR2 YYEEEE. V was clipped by 2 bases and J by 4 bases, with 7 bases between them. The CDR3 contains 13 residues.

V gene TRBV18 combines with J gene TRBJ2-1, with TRBD2 matching 11 bases. V lost 3 bases and J lost 5; bases outside the gene matches: 6. This CDR3 contains 16 residues. Per the germline V gene, CDR1 is KGHSH and CDR2 is LQKENI. Here the CDR3 reads CASSPYGTSGNNEQFF. The CDR3 bases are TGTGCCAGCTCACCCTACGGGACTAGCGGAAACAATGAGCAGTTCTTC.

The chain joins TRBV28 to TRBJ1-1; a possible D gene is TRBD1 (6 bases). The CDR3 covers 13 residues. V was shortened by 5 bases and J by 6 bases, with 13 bases between the two germline ends. Germline V gene lookup returns CDR1 MDHEN and CDR2 SYDVKM. CDR3 in amino acids: CASSTGTPPEAFF. The DNA for the CDR3 is TGTGCCAGCAGTACCGGGACACCTCCTGAAGCTTTCTTT.

The chain links TRBV28 to TRBJ2-5; no clear D. Trimming cost V 3 bases and J 4 bases, with 12 bases left between them. The germline V gene encodes CDR1 MDHEN and CDR2 SYDVKM. The CDR3 consists of 14 residues. The CDR3 region has the DNA TGTGCCAGCAGTTTCCCCGCCACGGGAGAGACCCAGTACTTC. This codes for CASSFPATGETQYF. The variable domain in full, completed from reference TRBV28 and TRBJ2-5, reads DVKVTQSSRYLVKRTGEKVFLECVQDMDHENMFWYRQDPGLGLRLIYFSYDVKMKEKGDIPEGYSVSREKKERFSLILESASTNQTSMYLCASSFPATGETQYFGPGTRLLVL.

This clone was recorded only once. The chain carries TRBV5-6 and TRBJ2-1; possible D gene TRBD2, 5 bases. The CDR3 loop spans 14 amino acids. The V end lost 0 bases, the J end lost 4 bases, and 8 bases lay between the germline ends. Germline lookup yields CDR1 SGHDT and CDR2 YYEEEE. The DNA of the CDR3 is TGTGCCAGCAGCTTGGATACTAGGTACAATGAGCAGTTCTTC. Its protein product is CASSLDTRYNEQFF.

The CDR3 loop is CAWSVGGGAYEQYF. DNA of the CDR3: TGTGCCTGGAGTGTGGGCGGGGGGGCCTACGAGCAGTACTTC. J is TRBJ2-7 and V is TRBV30; 9 positions match TRBD2. This CDR3 has 14 amino acids. CDR1 GTSNPN and CDR2 SVGIG come from the germline V gene (reference sequence). The ends lost 0 bases at V and 2 bases at J; junction bases unmatched: 2. The complete variable domain, with remaining parts taken from reference TRBV30 and TRBJ2-7, reads SQTIHQWPATLVQPVGSPLSLECTVEGTSNPNLYWYRQAAGRGLQLLFYSVGIGQISSEVPQNLSASRPQDRQFILSSKKLLLSDSGFYLCAWSVGGGAYEQYFGPGTRLTVT.

The chain couples TRBV25-1 to TRBJ1-5; the D gene is possibly TRBD1 (5 bases). The V gene's germline CDR1 is MGHDK and CDR2 SYGVNS. The CDR3 is 13 residues long. The ends were cut back, 4 bases at V and 4 bases at J, with 8 bases in the middle. The CDR3 protein is CASSGDSNQPQHF. Here the CDR3 DNA reads TGTGCCAGCAGTGGCGACAGTAATCAGCCCCAGCATTTT.

The CDR3 DNA follows: TGTGCCAGCGCCACAGGGTTATACACCGGGGAGCTGTTTTTT. As protein: CASATGLYTGELFF. This chain uses TRBV27 with TRBJ2-2; D is possibly TRBD1 (6 bases). Germline loops: CDR1 MNHEY, CDR2 SMNVEV (reference sequence). V lost 8 bases, J lost 3 bases, and 13 bases lay in between. There are 14 residues in the CDR3.

This clone was counted a single time. V is TRBV28 and J is TRBJ2-7; weak D call: TRBD1 (7 bases). V was pared by 6 bases and J by 4 bases, with 16 bases between. CDR3 length: 14 residues. Germline CDR1 is MDHEN and CDR2 is SYDVKM. The CDR3 is CASSPGGRSYEQYF. The CDR3, as DNA: TGTGCCAGCAGCCCAGGGGGGCGGAGTTACGAGCAGTACTTC.

This chain links TRBV7-2 with TRBJ1-5, with TRBD1 matching over 7 bases. The length of the CDR3 is 15 residues. The J segment lost 8 bases and the V segment lost 1 base, leaving 8 bases of the junction unmatched. Germline loops: CDR1 SGHTA, CDR2 FQGNSA. The CDR3 loop is CASSLGAQGGEPQHF. Written as DNA, the CDR3 is TGTGCCAGCAGCTTAGGGGCCCAGGGGGGAGAGCCCCAGCATTTT.

The chain combines TRBV11-1 with TRBJ2-3; D is perhaps TRBD2 (7 bases). The CDR3 contains 13 residues. V lost 5 bases and J lost 10, with 16 bases in between. Germline assignment: CDR1 SGHAT and CDR2 FQDESV (reference sequence). CDR3: CASSPTGGSAQYF. CDR3 coding DNA: TGTGCCAGCAGCCCGACGGGGGGCTCGGCGCAGTATTTT.

V and J are TRBV7-8 and TRBJ2-7, with 7 bases lining up with TRBD2. Germline CDR1 is SGHVS and CDR2 is FQNEAQ. The trim removed 1 base at V and 0 bases at J, leaving 6 bases unmatched. The CDR3 has 16 residues. CDR3 region: CASSLVFGRTSYEQYF. The CDR3 nucleotides are TGTGCCAGCAGCTTAGTGTTCGGGAGGACCTCCTACGAGCAGTACTTC. The full variable domain, in which reference TRBV7-8 and TRBJ2-7 provide the parts outside the CDR3, is GAGVSQSPRYKVAKRGQDVALRCDPISGHVSLFWYQQALGQGPEFLTYFQNEAQLDKSGLPSDRFFAERPEGSVSTLKIQRTQQEDSAVYLCASSLVFGRTSYEQYFGPGTRLTVT.

This clone has at least ten counts. The chain joins TRBV24-1 to TRBJ2-3, with D unresolved. There are 12 residues in the CDR3. Trimming took off 3 bases at V and 3 bases at J, with 3 bases between the two ends. From germline, CDR1 is KGHDR and CDR2 SFDVKD. CDR3 loop: CATSDITDTQYF. The CDR3 DNA sequence: TGTGCCACCAGTGATATAACAGATACGCAGTATTTT.

The V call is TRBV28, the J call TRBJ2-7, with 13 bases lining up with TRBD2. The V and J ends lost 6 bases and 0 bases, in that order; junction bases with no gene match: 17. This CDR3 contains 20 residues. The germline gives CDR1 MDHEN, CDR2 SYDVKM. This chain's CDR3 is CASSPSLWTSGSKSSYEQYF. CDR3 nucleotides: TGTGCCAGCAGCCCGTCGCTTTGGACTAGCGGGAGTAAGAGCTCCTACGAGCAGTACTTC.

The V gene is TRBV4-2, the J gene TRBJ1-5; no definite D call. The CDR3 runs to 23 residues. Germline CDR1 is LGHNA and CDR2 is YNFKEQ. The V end was cut by 1 base, the J end by 0 bases, with 31 bases between. CDR3 sequence reads: CASSQGGVLGLQSPIYSNQPQHF. The CDR3 nucleotides are TGTGCCAGCAGCCAAGGCGGGGTGTTAGGGTTGCAGTCGCCAATATATAGCAATCAGCCCCAGCATTTT.

The rearrangement uses TRBV7-2 and TRBJ1-1, with D unclear. Germline CDR1 and CDR2: SGHTA and FQGNSA. The CDR3 is 14 residues long. V was cut by 4 bases and J by 2 bases, with 11 bases left in between. CDR3 protein: CASSSGWSNTEAFF. As DNA, the CDR3 is TGTGCCAGCAGCTCGGGGTGGAGTAACACTGAAGCTTTCTTT.

V is TRBV7-2 and J is TRBJ1-5, with TRBD1 matching over 10 bases. V was pared by 5 bases and J by 6 bases, with 7 bases of the junction left unmatched. Germline V gene sequence: CDR1 SGHTA, CDR2 FQGNSA. The CDR3 runs to 15 residues. The CDR3 DNA is TGTGCCAGCAGCACGACCGGGACAGGGGTTCAGCCCCAGCATTTT. It translates to CASSTTGTGVQPQHF.

This chain joins TRBV5-1 and TRBJ1-1; D is undetermined. The CDR3 totals 16 residues. Between the trimmed V and J ends, which lost 0 bases and 4 bases, there was a span of 16 bases. In germline, CDR1 is SGHRS, CDR2 YFSETQ. This CDR3 is CASSLVPATVSTEAFF. The DNA for the CDR3 is TGCGCCAGCAGCTTGGTCCCAGCGACCGTGTCCACTGAAGCTTTCTTT.

V and J are TRBV2 and TRBJ1-1, with no clear D. V lost 6 bases, J lost 3 bases, and 8 bases lay in between. This CDR3 region has 12 residues. The germline CDR1 and CDR2 sequences are SNHLY and FYNNEI. CDR3: CASRRGYTEAFF. In DNA form, the CDR3 reads TGTGCCAGCAGAAGAGGTTACACTGAAGCTTTCTTT.

Regarding this clone: Additional DNA sequences in this sample encode the identical CDR3. The chain links TRBV5-8 to TRBJ1-5; D gene unclear. V lost 5 bases, J lost 5 bases, and 8 bases lay in between. The CDR3 extends over 12 amino acids. Germline assignment: CDR1 SGHTS and CDR2 YDEGEE. CDR3 sequence: CASSLRDQPQHF. DNA of the CDR3: TGTGCCAGCAGTCTGAGGGATCAGCCCCAGCATTTT.

The chain couples TRBV3-1 (or the pseudogene TRBV3-2) to TRBJ2-5; 9 bases line up with TRBD2. V lost 1 base to trimming and J lost 5 bases; unmatched junction nucleotides: 11. In germline, CDR1 is LGHDT, CDR2 YNNKEL (reference sequence). The CDR3 has 17 residues. CDR3 nucleotide sequence: TGTGCCAGCAGCCAAGTGCAAAGCGGGGGGTTGGGGGAGACCCAGTACTTC. Protein sequence: CASSQVQSGGLGETQYF.

This clone has more than one count but fewer than ten. This sequence joins TRBV11-2 and TRBJ2-5, with TRBD1 matching 7 bases. The CDR3 length is 18 residues. V lost 5 bases, J lost 2 bases, and 17 bases stayed unmatched. Germline V gene data show CDR1 as SGHAT and CDR2 as FQNNGV. CDR3 residues: CASSQGDGVTALQETQYF. Here the CDR3 DNA reads TGTGCCAGCAGCCAGGGGGATGGAGTAACAGCTTTACAAGAGACCCAGTACTTC. The full variable domain, in which reference TRBV11-2 and TRBJ2-5 provide the parts outside the CDR3, is EAGVAQSPRYKIIEKRQSVAFWCNPISGHATLYWYQQILGQGPKLLIQFQNNGVVDDSQLPKDRFSAERLKGVDSTLKIQPAKLEDSAVYLCASSQGDGVTALQETQYFGPGTRLLVL.